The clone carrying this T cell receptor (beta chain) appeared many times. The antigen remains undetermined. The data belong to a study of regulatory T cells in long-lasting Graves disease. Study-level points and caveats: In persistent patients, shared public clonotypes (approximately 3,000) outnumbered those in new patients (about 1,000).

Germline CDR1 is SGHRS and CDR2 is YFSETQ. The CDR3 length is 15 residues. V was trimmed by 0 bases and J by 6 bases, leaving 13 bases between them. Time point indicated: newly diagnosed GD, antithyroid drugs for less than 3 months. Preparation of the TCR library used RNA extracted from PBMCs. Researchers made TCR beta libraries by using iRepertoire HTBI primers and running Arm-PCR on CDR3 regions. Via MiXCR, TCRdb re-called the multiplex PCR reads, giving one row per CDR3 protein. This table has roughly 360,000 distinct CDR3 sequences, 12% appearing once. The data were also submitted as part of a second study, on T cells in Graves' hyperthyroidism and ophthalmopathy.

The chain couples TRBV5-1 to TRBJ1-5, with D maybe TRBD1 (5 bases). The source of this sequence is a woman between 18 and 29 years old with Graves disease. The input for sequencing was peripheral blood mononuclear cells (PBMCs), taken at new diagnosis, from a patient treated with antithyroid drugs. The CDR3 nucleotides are TGCGCCAGCAGCTTGGTCGGGGGGTACGGTCAGCCCCAGCATTTT. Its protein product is CASSLVGGYGQPQHF.